The 32 T cell receptor beta chains below all came from one sample that was sequenced in a study of T-cell reconstitution after alpha-beta-depleted transplantation in children. The TCRbeta library was prepared with unique molecular identifiers. TCRdb independently ran MiXCR on the PCR reads; one entry per CDR3 protein. Found here are some 200,000 distinct CDR3 sequences, approximately 9.8% of them singletons; the top ten hold 5.1%. Source: PBMCs from the stem cell graft donor, taken from the stem cell graft. These receptor sequences come from a human donor who donated a stem cell graft to a child with SCID.

This clonotype was seen many times. The rearrangement joins TRBV6-2 or TRBV6-3 to TRBJ1-3; D remains unclear. The CDR3 has 15 amino acids. V was pared by 2 bases and J by 0 bases, with 8 bases between. Germline CDR1 MNHEY, CDR2 SVGEGT. The CDR3 region has the DNA TGTGCCAGCAGTTACGGCGACATCTCTGGAAACACCATATATTTT. It specifies CASSYGDISGNTIYF.

The table lists this clonotype with many counts. The chain combines TRBV7-2 with TRBJ2-2; D is unresolved. This CDR3 region has 14 residues. Germline V gene data show CDR1 as SGHTA and CDR2 as FQGNSA. Trimming removed 5 bases at V and 6 bases at J, with 13 bases between. The CDR3 protein is CASSRGQHAGELFF. The CDR3 coding sequence is TGTGCCAGCAGCCGTGGGCAGCATGCCGGGGAGCTGTTTTTT. The full variable domain, in which reference TRBV7-2 and TRBJ2-2 provide the parts outside the CDR3, is GAGVSQSPSNKVTEKGKDVELRCDPISGHTALYWYRQSLGQGLEFLIYFQGNSAPDKSGLPSDRFSAERTGGSVSTLTIQRTQQEDSAVYLCASSRGQHAGELFFGEGSRLTVL.

This clonotype was seen many times. The rearrangement uses TRBV29-1 and TRBJ2-1; D is perhaps TRBD2 (6 bases). Germline CDR1 and CDR2: SQVTM and ANQGSEA. V was clipped by 4 bases and J by 5 bases, with 9 bases between them. The CDR3 contains 12 residues. CDR3 bases: TGCAGCGTTGGCGGGGAAAACAATGAGCAGTTCTTC. Its translation is CSVGGENNEQFF.

This clonotype was recorded at least ten times. The CDR3 DNA is TGTGCCAGCGGTGGACAGGGGGTGAACACTGAAGCTTTCTTT. This encodes CASGGQGVNTEAFF. The V call is TRBV27, the J call TRBJ1-1; 10 positions agree with TRBD1. Germline trimming cut 8 bases from V and 0 bases from J; bases unmatched to any gene: 3. Per germline, CDR1 MNHEY and CDR2 SMNVEV (reference sequence). CDR3 size: 14 residues.

This clonotype was picked up a small number of times. This rearrangement joins TRBV20-1 to TRBJ2-5; TRBD2 aligns across 10 bases. CDR1 is DFQATT and CDR2 is SNEGSKA in the germline V gene (reference sequence). This CDR3 is 15 amino acids long. The trim removed 5 bases at V and 5 bases at J, leaving 11 bases unmatched. Written as DNA, the CDR3 is TGCAGTGCTCCCACTAGCGGGGCTATCCGGGAGACCCAGTACTTC. Encoded protein: CSAPTSGAIRETQYF.

This clonotype was counted ten times or more. This chain links TRBV20-1 with TRBJ1-4, with TRBD1 as a possible D gene (5 bases). The CDR3 runs to 15 residues. CDR1 and CDR2 from the germline V gene are DFQATT and SNEGSKA (reference sequence). Trimming took 3 bases from V and 4 from J, leaving 15 bases between them. CDR3 sequence: CSARPGAAHNEKLFF. CDR3 bases: TGCAGTGCTAGGCCCGGGGCGGCTCATAATGAAAAACTGTTTTTT.

This clonotype was counted at least ten times. The chain combines TRBV3-1 with TRBJ2-7, with no clear D. The CDR3 runs 14 residues. Germline-derived CDR1 and CDR2 are LGHDT and YNNKEL (reference sequence). V gave up 3 bases and J gave up 7 bases, with 16 bases separating them. Written as DNA, the CDR3 is TGTGCCAGCAGCCACAGACCCCCGCCCGAAGAGCAGTACTTC. It translates to CASSHRPPPEEQYF.

This clonotype appeared many times. The rearrangement joins TRBV10-2 to TRBJ2-3; 7 positions match TRBD2. V trimming: 6 bases; J trimming: 5 bases; junction bases outside the gene matches: 14. CDR1 and CDR2 from the germline V gene are WSHSY and SAAADI. CDR3 length: 16 amino acids. CDR3 residues: CASRAVLTGGLDTQYF. The CDR3 DNA reads as TGCGCCAGCAGAGCCGTCCTGACGGGGGGATTAGATACGCAGTATTTT.

At least ten counts were recorded for this clonotype. The gene calls are TRBV29-1 and TRBJ2-3; D gene uncertain. The germline V gene encodes CDR1 SQVTM and CDR2 ANQGSEA. V dropped 5 bases and J dropped 5 bases, with 8 bases sitting between them. The CDR3 has 11 amino acids. For the CDR3, the DNA is TGCAGCGTTCCCGTCCTAGATACGCAGTATTTT. As protein: CSVPVLDTQYF.

This clonotype was detected many times. This chain connects TRBV5-6 to TRBJ2-2, with D uncertain. Looked up from germline, CDR1 is SGHDT and CDR2 is YYEEEE. V was cut by 3 bases and J by 1 base, with 16 bases left in between. The CDR3 has 17 amino acids. The CDR3 bases are TGTGCCAGCAGCTGGAGCGCAACTTTACGGAACACCGGGGAGCTGTTTTTT. This sequence encodes CASSWSATLRNTGELFF.

This clonotype showed up many times. The chain is built from TRBV12-3 or TRBV12-4 and TRBJ1-2; perhaps TRBD1 as D (5 bases). The length of the CDR3 is 13 residues. With 5 bases removed from V and 4 bases from J, the gap between germline ends came to 11 bases. For the CDR3, the DNA is TGTGCCAGCAGTCGGGACGGCTTCTATGGCTACACCTTC. Translated, it gives CASSRDGFYGYTF.

The rearrangement uses TRBV20-1 and TRBJ1-1; D remains ambiguous. The CDR3 spans 16 residues. Trimming cost V 0 bases and J 1 base, with 15 bases left between them. CDR1 and CDR2 from the germline V gene are DFQATT and SNEGSKA (reference sequence). In DNA form, the CDR3 reads TGCAGTGCTAGAGATAGGCAATCACCCAGGAACACTGAAGCTTTCTTT. Residues: CSARDRQSPRNTEAFF.

This clonotype was seen a few times. The rearrangement uses TRBV6-1 and TRBJ1-2, with D possibly being TRBD1 (5 bases). The V gene's germline CDR1 is MNHNS and CDR2 SASEGT. This CDR3 has 14 residues. V was cut by 6 bases and J by 8 bases, with 19 bases left in between. CDR3 region: CASRSGVGEEGYTF. The DNA of the CDR3 is TGTGCCAGCAGGTCGGGGGTAGGGGAAGAGGGCTACACCTTC.

About this clonotype: Germline is not matched at one junction end, which may reflect a read error. The J gene is TRBJ2-3, the V gene TRBV20-1; 10 bases agree with TRBD2. The CDR3 extends over 19 amino acids. CDR1 DFQATT and CDR2 SNEGSKA come from the germline V gene (reference sequence). The CDR3 coding sequence is TGCTGTGCTAGACCCTCAGCGGGGGGGCCCCGTCGTAGCACAGATACGCAGTATTTT. It encodes CCARPSAGGPRRSTDTQYF.

This clonotype was counted at least ten times. This sequence joins TRBV7-2 and TRBJ2-2; D ambiguous. The germline V and J ends were trimmed by 1 base and 6 bases, with 12 bases remaining between them. The CDR3 sequence is 15 residues long. Germline V CDR1 and CDR2: SGHTA, FQGNSA. The CDR3 bases are TGTGCCAGCAGCTTAGGTCTTAGTTGGGCCGGGGAGCTGTTTTTT. Protein: CASSLGLSWAGELFF.

This clonotype was observed many times. V and J are TRBV20-1 and TRBJ1-2, with 9 bases that match TRBD1. The CDR3 spans 14 residues. Germline-derived CDR1 and CDR2 are DFQATT and SNEGSKA (reference sequence). With V trimmed by 6 bases and J by 1 base, 6 bases remained unmatched. CDR3 bases: TGCAGTGCCACTGTGGACAGGGGTAACTATGGCTACACCTTC. Its translation is CSATVDRGNYGYTF.

This clonotype was recorded many times. The genes are TRBV20-1 and TRBJ1-4; maybe TRBD1 (6 bases). The V gene lost 6 bases and the J gene lost 6 bases, with 20 bases spanning the gap. Germline CDR1 is DFQATT and CDR2 is SNEGSKA (reference sequence). The CDR3 totals 15 residues. The CDR3 nucleotides are TGCAGTGCAAGCGGGGGGCGGGGGGCATATGAAAAACTGTTTTTT. This translates into CSASGGRGAYEKLFF.

The J gene is TRBJ2-3, the V gene TRBV5-1; a possible D gene is TRBD2 (7 bases). CDR3 length equals 18 residues. The ends were cut back, 0 bases at V and 6 bases at J, with 23 bases in the middle. Looked up from germline, CDR1 is SGHRS and CDR2 is YFSETQ. The CDR3 here is CASSLALSAGALGDTQYF. CDR3 in DNA: TGCGCCAGCAGCTTGGCGTTATCCGCGGGGGCCCTTGGGGATACGCAGTATTTT. The whole variable domain, filled in from reference TRBV5-1 and TRBJ2-3, reads KAGVTQTPRYLIKTRGQQVTLSCSPISGHRSVSWYQQTPGQGLQFLFEYFSETQRNKGNFPGRFSGRQFSNSRSEMNVSTLELGDSALYLCASSLALSAGALGDTQYFGPGTRLTVL.

This clonotype showed up many times. The chain combines TRBV12-3 or TRBV12-4 with TRBJ1-5, with D uncertain. This CDR3 has 14 amino acids. Trimming left V 3 bases short and J 2 bases short, with 8 bases between. CDR3 residues: CASSFGQGNQPQHF. The DNA for the CDR3 is TGTGCCAGCAGTTTTGGGCAGGGCAATCAGCCCCAGCATTTT.

This clonotype was counted many times. The chain is built from TRBV5-1 and TRBJ2-1, with D tentatively TRBD2 (6 bases). The CDR3 has 16 residues. The germline V gene encodes CDR1 SGHRS and CDR2 YFSETQ. V dropped 4 bases and J dropped 7 bases, with 21 bases sitting between them. The DNA for the CDR3 is TGCGCCAGCAGCGGGGGACTCGCCGACCTACGTAATGAGCAGTTCTTC. It codes for CASSGGLADLRNEQFF.

This clonotype was recorded once. A read error is possible here, since a much larger clone lies one base away. This sequence joins TRBV29-1 and TRBJ2-1, with unresolved D. Germline V CDR1 and CDR2: SQVTM, ANQGSEA. With 7 bases removed from V and 0 bases from J, the gap between germline ends came to 7 bases. CDR3 size: 12 residues. As DNA, the CDR3 is TGCAGCGCCTGGGACTCCTACAATGAGCAGTTCTTC. Amino acids: CSAWDSYNEQFF.

This clonotype appeared many times. This CDR3 reads CASSQDFTGYGYTF. The DNA for the CDR3 is TGTGCCAGCAGCCAAGATTTCACAGGATATGGCTACACCTTC. V and J are TRBV4-2 and TRBJ1-2; the D gene is possibly TRBD1 (5 bases). The V end was cut by 0 bases, the J end by 5 bases, with 10 bases between. The CDR3 runs to 14 residues. CDR1 and CDR2 (germline): LGHNA, YNFKEQ.

In its sample, this clonotype was seen many times. The chain joins TRBV5-1 to TRBJ2-3; TRBD2 matches at 9 bases. CDR3 size: 17 residues. The germline gives CDR1 SGHRS, CDR2 YFSETQ. V lost 9 bases and J lost 2; bases outside the gene matches: 16. Here the CDR3 reads CATQRGVPAGYTDTQYF. CDR3 nucleotides: TGCGCCACCCAGCGGGGGGTTCCAGCGGGCTACACAGATACGCAGTATTTT.

In this sample, this clonotype turned up many times. The chain has TRBV6-5 and TRBJ1-2, with TRBD1 identical over 7 bases. CDR1 and CDR2 from the germline V gene are MNHEY and SVGAGI. After removal of 2 bases from V and 2 bases from J, the junction contained 17 bases not matched to a gene. The CDR3 runs to 19 residues. The chain's CDR3 is CASSYEIWGPTGSNYGYTF. The CDR3 bases are TGTGCCAGCAGTTACGAGATTTGGGGGCCGACAGGGAGCAACTATGGCTACACCTTC.

This chain connects TRBV5-1 to TRBJ2-3, with D hard to call. The CDR3 length is 15 residues. Germline values: CDR1 SGHRS, CDR2 YFSETQ. Trimming shortened V by 7 bases and J by 4 bases, and 19 bases separated the two germline ends. CDR3 protein: CASGSLPYSADTQYF. The CDR3 DNA sequence: TGCGCCAGCGGTTCCCTACCCTATTCCGCAGATACGCAGTATTTT.

Ten or more counts support this clonotype. V is TRBV2 and J is TRBJ2-7; no firm D call. V lost 3 bases to trimming and J lost 0 bases, with 9 bases between them. Germline assignment: CDR1 SNHLY and CDR2 FYNNEI. The CDR3 loop spans 14 amino acids. The CDR3: CASSEIMVSYEQYF. CDR3 DNA sequence: TGTGCCAGCAGTGAGATTATGGTCTCCTACGAGCAGTACTTC.

Many counts were recorded for this clonotype. The chain couples TRBV15 to TRBJ2-5; TRBD1 matches 7 bases. Germline CDR1 reads LNHNV; CDR2 reads YYDKDF (reference sequence). This CDR3 spans 14 amino acids. V was pared by 5 bases and J by 4 bases, with 7 bases of the junction left unmatched. The CDR3 protein is CATSPRTGGETQYF. The CDR3 DNA is TGTGCCACCAGCCCCCGGACAGGTGGAGAGACCCAGTACTTC.

This clonotype was seen ten or more times. The chain recombines TRBV7-2 with TRBJ2-7; 7 bases align to TRBD2. The CDR3 has 16 residues. The V gene end was trimmed by 1 base and the J gene end by 0 bases; junction bases not matched to a gene: 6. Germline assignment: CDR1 SGHTA and CDR2 FQGNSA. The CDR3 loop is CASSLGGGLSSYEQYF. As DNA, the CDR3 is TGTGCCAGCAGCTTAGGGGGGGGTCTGAGCTCCTACGAGCAGTACTTC.

This clonotype was counted at least ten times. The V and J genes are TRBV6-2 or TRBV6-3 and TRBJ2-3, with D possibly TRBD2 on 6 matching bases. Germline V lookup: CDR1 MNHEY, CDR2 SVGEGT. Trimming cost V 7 bases and J 0 bases, with 17 bases left between them. This CDR3 spans 16 amino acids. The chain's CDR3 is CASNTILSGSTDTQYF. DNA for the CDR3: TGTGCCAGCAATACGATCCTTAGCGGCAGCACAGATACGCAGTATTTT.

The J gene is TRBJ2-5, the V gene TRBV5-6; TRBD1 aligns across 8 bases. The germline V gene has CDR1 SGHDT and CDR2 YYEEEE. V lost 4 bases, J lost 5 bases, and 10 bases stayed unmatched. This CDR3 spans 15 amino acids. CDR3 in amino acids: CASSILDRDEETQYF. The CDR3 nucleotides read TGTGCCAGCAGCATACTGGACAGGGATGAGGAGACCCAGTACTTC.

This clonotype was counted at least ten times. The chain joins TRBV5-6 to TRBJ2-1; D call uncertain. The CDR3 is made up of 17 amino acids. Germline lookup yields CDR1 SGHDT and CDR2 YYEEEE. With 3 bases removed from V and 4 bases from J, the gap between germline ends came to 20 bases. The CDR3 region has the DNA TGTGCCAGCAGCTCCCCGACGGACGGTTCGACTTACAATGAGCAGTTCTTC. This encodes CASSSPTDGSTYNEQFF.

This clonotype was detected many times. The CDR3 protein is CSAPVGTGRYEQYF. The CDR3 DNA sequence: TGCAGTGCTCCGGTCGGGACAGGTCGATACGAGCAGTACTTC. The V gene is TRBV20-1, the J gene TRBJ2-7; TRBD1 aligns across 8 bases. The junction had 10 bases not matched to a gene; V was cut back by 5 bases and J by 4 bases. This CDR3 spans 14 amino acids. Germline V lookup: CDR1 DFQATT, CDR2 SNEGSKA (reference sequence).